Each of the 3 T cell receptor beta chains below was sequenced from the same sample in a study of read filtering for tumor transcriptome and immune sequencing. The library was built from around 380 ng RNA with molecular barcoded adaptors for alpha/delta and beta/gamma chains. TCRdb re-called the reads with MiXCR, one entry per CDR3 protein. The table shows 35,000 to 40,000 distinct CDR3 sequences, with roughly 13% occurring only once. The sequenced sample was a population of CD138-negative cells sorted from bone marrow. The source is a donor aged 40 or over with multiple myeloma.

Worth noting for this clonotype: One junction end disagrees with the germline gene, perhaps due to a read error. The chain combines TRBV11-2 with TRBJ2-6; tentatively, D is TRBD1 (5 bases). The CDR3 has 13 residues. CDR1 is SGHAT and CDR2 is FQNNGV in the germline V gene. CDR3: CASSFSGANALTF. CDR3 nucleotide sequence: TGTGCCAGCAGCTTCTCTGGGGCCAACGCCCTGACTTTC. Looking up the rest from reference TRBV11-2 and TRBJ2-6 gives the full variable domain: EAGVAQSPRYKIIEKRQSVAFWCNPISGHATLYWYQQILGQGPKLLIQFQNNGVVDDSQLPKDRFSAERLKGVDSTLKIQPAKLEDSAVYLCASSFSGANALTFGAGSRLTVL.

The table lists this clonotype with many counts. This sequence joins TRBV30 and TRBJ2-3; 8 bases match TRBD2. From germline, CDR1 is GTSNPN and CDR2 SVGIG (reference sequence). This CDR3 has 13 residues. The junction had 0 bases not matched to a gene; V was cut back by 3 bases and J by 1 base. The CDR3 here is CAWRTSGTDTQYF. CDR3 nucleotides: TGTGCCTGGAGGACTAGCGGCACAGATACGCAGTATTTT.

Details on this clonotype: This likely stems from a read error, as it lies one base from a far larger clone. The chain uses TRBV5-8 and TRBJ2-1, with D possibly being TRBD2 (5 bases). Per the germline V gene, CDR1 is SGHTS and CDR2 is YDEGEE. There are 17 residues in the CDR3. Trimming stripped 3 bases from V and 5 bases from J, with 21 bases between. CDR3 in amino acids: CASSSRSRSGSHNEQFF. In DNA, the CDR3 is TGTGCCAGCAGCTCCCGCTCCCGCTCGGGGTCCCACAATGAGCAGTTCTTC.